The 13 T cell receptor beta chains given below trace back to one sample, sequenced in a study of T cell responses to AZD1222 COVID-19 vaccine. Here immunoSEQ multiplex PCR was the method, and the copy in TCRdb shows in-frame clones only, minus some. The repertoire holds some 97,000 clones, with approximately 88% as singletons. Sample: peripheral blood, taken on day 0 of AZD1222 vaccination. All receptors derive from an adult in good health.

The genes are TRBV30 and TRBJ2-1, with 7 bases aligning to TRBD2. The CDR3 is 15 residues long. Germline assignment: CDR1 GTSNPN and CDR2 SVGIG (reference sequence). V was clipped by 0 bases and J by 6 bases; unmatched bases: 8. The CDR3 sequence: CAWSVGTSVSNEQFF. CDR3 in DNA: TGTGCCTGGAGTGTAGGCACTAGCGTTAGCAATGAGCAGTTCTTC.

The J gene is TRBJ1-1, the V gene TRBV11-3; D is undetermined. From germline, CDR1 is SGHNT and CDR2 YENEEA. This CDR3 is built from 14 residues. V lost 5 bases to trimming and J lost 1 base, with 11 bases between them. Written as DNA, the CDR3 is TGTGCCAGCAGCCCGCGGTCGGGGAACACTGAAGCTTTCTTT. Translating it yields CASSPRSGNTEAFF.

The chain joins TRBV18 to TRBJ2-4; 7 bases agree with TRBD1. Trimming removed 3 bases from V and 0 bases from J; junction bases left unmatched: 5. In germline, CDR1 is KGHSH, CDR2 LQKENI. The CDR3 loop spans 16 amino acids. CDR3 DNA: TGTGCCAGCTCACCCCAGGGGGTTCCAGCCAAAAACATTCAGTACTTC. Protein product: CASSPQGVPAKNIQYF.

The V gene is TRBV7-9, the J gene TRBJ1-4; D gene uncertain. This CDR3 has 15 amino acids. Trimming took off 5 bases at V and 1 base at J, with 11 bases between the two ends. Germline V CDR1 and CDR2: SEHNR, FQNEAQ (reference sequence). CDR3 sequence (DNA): TGTGCCAGCAGCCGAATATCCATAACTAATGAAAAACTGTTTTTT. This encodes CASSRISITNEKLFF.

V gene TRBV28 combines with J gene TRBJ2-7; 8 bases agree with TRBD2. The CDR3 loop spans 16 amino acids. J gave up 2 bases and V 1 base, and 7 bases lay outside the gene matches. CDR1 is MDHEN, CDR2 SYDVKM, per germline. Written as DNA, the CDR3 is TGTGCCAGCAGTTTATCCCCAGCGGGAGCCCCCTACGAGCAGTACTTC. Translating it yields CASSLSPAGAPYEQYF.

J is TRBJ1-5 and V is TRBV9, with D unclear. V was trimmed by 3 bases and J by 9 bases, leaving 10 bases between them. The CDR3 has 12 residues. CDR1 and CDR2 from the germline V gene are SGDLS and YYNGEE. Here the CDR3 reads CASSGQWGPQHF. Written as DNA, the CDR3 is TGTGCCAGCAGCGGTCAGTGGGGGCCCCAGCATTTT.

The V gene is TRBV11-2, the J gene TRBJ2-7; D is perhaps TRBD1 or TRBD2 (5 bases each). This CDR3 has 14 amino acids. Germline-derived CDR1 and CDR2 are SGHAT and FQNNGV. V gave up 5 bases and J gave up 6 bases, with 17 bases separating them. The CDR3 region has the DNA TGTGCCAGCAGCCCCGGACTCCAGGGCCTCGAGCAGTACTTC. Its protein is CASSPGLQGLEQYF.

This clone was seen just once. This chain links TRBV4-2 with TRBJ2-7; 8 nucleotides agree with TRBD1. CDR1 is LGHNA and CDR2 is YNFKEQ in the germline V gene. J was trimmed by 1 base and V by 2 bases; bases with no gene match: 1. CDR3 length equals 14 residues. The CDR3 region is CASSQRQGSYEQYF. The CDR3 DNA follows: TGTGCCAGCAGCCAACGACAGGGGTCCTACGAGCAGTACTTC.

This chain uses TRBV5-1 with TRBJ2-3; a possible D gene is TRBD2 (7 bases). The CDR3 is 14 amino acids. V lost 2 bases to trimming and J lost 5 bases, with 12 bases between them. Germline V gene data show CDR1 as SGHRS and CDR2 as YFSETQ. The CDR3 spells CASSLGGGEDTQYF. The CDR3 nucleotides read TGCGCCAGCAGCTTAGGAGGGGGGGAAGATACGCAGTATTTT.

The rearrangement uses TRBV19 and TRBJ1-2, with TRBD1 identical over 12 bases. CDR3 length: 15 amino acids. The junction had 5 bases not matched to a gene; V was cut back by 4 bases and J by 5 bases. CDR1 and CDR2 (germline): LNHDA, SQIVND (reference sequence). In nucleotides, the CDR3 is TGTGCCAGTAGTAGGGACAGGGGGCATGGGTATGGCTACACCTTC. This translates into CASSRDRGHGYGYTF.

CDR3 nucleotide sequence: TGTGCCACCAGTGAAGGGGACCTGAGCTCCTACAATGAGCAGTTCTTC. It translates to CATSEGDLSSYNEQFF. The gene calls are TRBV24-1 and TRBJ2-1; either TRBD1 or TRBD2 may supply D (5 bases each). Trimming took off 4 bases at V and 0 bases at J, with 12 bases between the two ends. The CDR3 has 16 amino acids. Looked up from germline, CDR1 is KGHDR and CDR2 is SFDVKD.

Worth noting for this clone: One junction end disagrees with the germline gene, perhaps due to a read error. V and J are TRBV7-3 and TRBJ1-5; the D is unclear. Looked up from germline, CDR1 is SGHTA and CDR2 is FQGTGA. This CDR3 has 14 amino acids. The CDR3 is CARSSMGSNQPQHF. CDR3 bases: TGTGCCAGGAGCTCCATGGGAAGCAATCAGCCCCAGCATTTT.

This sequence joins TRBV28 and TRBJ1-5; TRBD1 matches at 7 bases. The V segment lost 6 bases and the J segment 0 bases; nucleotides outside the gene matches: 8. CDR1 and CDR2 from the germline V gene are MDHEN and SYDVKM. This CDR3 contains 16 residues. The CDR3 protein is CASREGTANSNQPQHF. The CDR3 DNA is TGTGCCAGCAGGGAAGGGACAGCTAATAGCAATCAGCCCCAGCATTTT. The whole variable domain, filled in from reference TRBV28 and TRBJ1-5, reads DVKVTQSSRYLVKRTGEKVFLECVQDMDHENMFWYRQDPGLGLRLIYFSYDVKMKEKGDIPEGYSVSREKKERFSLILESASTNQTSMYLCASREGTANSNQPQHFGDGTRLSIL.